Listed here are 17 T cell receptor beta chains from one sample, sequenced in a study of blood T cell repertoires in COVID-19. Profiling relied on immunoSEQ multiplex PCR, and the TCRdb table lists in-frame clones only, not all of them. The sample carries roughly 500,000 clones, about nine tenths recorded once. What was sequenced was PBMCs or T cells enriched from blood (not recorded which). The receptors originated from a woman aged 55 to 70 who had recovered from COVID-19.

The chain joins TRBV12-5 to TRBJ2-1, with D maybe TRBD2 (6 bases). The germline V and J ends were trimmed by 2 bases and 9 bases, with 11 bases remaining between them. This CDR3 spans 13 amino acids. The germline gives CDR1 LGHNT, CDR2 FRNRAP. The CDR3 protein is CASGLLGGGEQFF. In DNA form, the CDR3 reads TGTGCTAGTGGTTTGCTCGGGGGAGGTGAGCAGTTCTTC. The full variable domain, rest sourced from reference TRBV12-5 and TRBJ2-1, is DARVTQTPRHKVTEMGQEVTMRCQPILGHNTVFWYRQTMMQGLELLAYFRNRAPLDDSGMPKDRFSAEMPDATLATLKIQPSEPRDSAVYFCASGLLGGGEQFFGPGTRLTVL.

The rearrangement uses TRBV24-1 and TRBJ2-7, with TRBD1 as a possible D gene (6 bases). Trimming left V 3 bases short and J 1 base short, with 9 bases between. The CDR3 extends over 14 amino acids. Germline CDR1 KGHDR, CDR2 SFDVKD. The CDR3 protein is CATSDTRGSYEQYF. CDR3 bases: TGTGCCACCAGTGATACCAGGGGATCCTACGAGCAGTACTTC.

This clone has more than one count but fewer than ten. The rearrangement uses TRBV4-1 and TRBJ1-2; 7 positions match TRBD1. The CDR3 totals 15 residues. Germline V gene sequence: CDR1 MGHRA, CDR2 YSYEKL. V was pared by 0 bases and J by 4 bases, with 5 bases of the junction left unmatched. CDR3 nucleotides: TGCGCCAGCAGCCAAGATGACAGGGAGTCCTATGGCTACACCTTC. It is translated as CASSQDDRESYGYTF.

The CDR3 reads CASSSGLVGQYF. The CDR3 DNA reads TGCGCCAGCAGCTCCGGACTAGTCGGGCAGTATTTT. The rearrangement uses TRBV5-1 and TRBJ2-3; 7 bases match TRBD2. CDR3 size: 12 residues. The V gene end was trimmed by 3 bases and the J gene end by 11 bases; junction bases not matched to a gene: 6. Germline V gene sequence: CDR1 SGHRS, CDR2 YFSETQ.

This clone occurred a few times. The chain joins TRBV4-2 to TRBJ2-1; possibly TRBD1 for D (8 bases). Per the germline V gene, CDR1 is LGHNA and CDR2 is YNFKEQ. The CDR3 is made up of 13 amino acids. V dropped 7 bases and J dropped 4 bases, with 11 bases sitting between them. In DNA, the CDR3 is TGTGCCAGCAACAGGGGGGGGTACAATGAGCAGTTCTTC. Translation gives CASNRGGYNEQFF.

The J gene is TRBJ2-3, the V gene TRBV9; 10 bases map to TRBD1. Trimming at V came to 0 bases and at J to 6 bases, leaving 1 base not matched to a gene. The CDR3 covers 14 residues. CDR1 is SGDLS, CDR2 YYNGEE, per germline. Written as DNA, the CDR3 is TGTGCCAGCAGCGTAGAGGACAGGGGGGATACGCAGTATTTT. Its translation is CASSVEDRGDTQYF.

This chain's CDR3 is CASSPSITTDTQYF. As DNA, the CDR3 is TGTGCCAGCAGTCCCTCTATTACCACAGATACGCAGTATTTT. The V gene is TRBV3-1 (or the pseudogene TRBV3-2), the J gene TRBJ2-3; D unclear. Germline CDR1 and CDR2: LGHDT and YNNKEL (reference sequence). This CDR3 is 14 amino acids long. Trimming took off 6 bases at V and 2 bases at J, with 12 bases between the two ends.

V and J are TRBV6-4 and TRBJ2-3, with D tentatively TRBD1 (6 bases). The CDR3 runs to 14 residues. Trimming pared 5 bases from V and 3 bases from J, leaving 12 bases between. Per germline, CDR1 MRHNA and CDR2 SNTAGT. The CDR3 nucleotides read TGTGCCAGCAGTTTAGAACAGGGAACAGATACGCAGTATTTT. Its translation: CASSLEQGTDTQYF.

The chain recombines TRBV10-2 with TRBJ2-5, with 7 bases that match TRBD1. Trimming cost V 4 bases and J 4 bases; bases outside gene matches: 9. This CDR3 is 15 amino acids long. The germline gives CDR1 WSHSY, CDR2 SAAADI. The CDR3 loop is CASSGTQGDRETQYF. CDR3 DNA: TGCGCCAGCAGTGGAACTCAGGGGGATCGAGAGACCCAGTACTTC.

V gene TRBV5-1 combines with J gene TRBJ1-3; TRBD1 agrees at 7 bases. V gave up 5 bases and J gave up 4 bases; unmatched junction bases: 12. Looked up from germline, CDR1 is SGHRS and CDR2 is YFSETQ. The CDR3 contains 16 residues. For the CDR3, the DNA is TGCGCCAGCAGACTTTCAACAGGGGTTACAGGAAACACCATATATTTT. This translates into CASRLSTGVTGNTIYF.

The chain employs TRBV6-5 and TRBJ1-2; 7 bases map to TRBD1. The CDR3 is 14 amino acids. V lost 2 bases and J lost 3; bases outside the gene matches: 3. The germline CDR1 and CDR2 sequences are MNHEY and SVGAGI. Here the CDR3 DNA reads TGTGCCAGCAGTTACGCAGGGGGAGACTATGGCTACACCTTC. Its translation is CASSYAGGDYGYTF.

The chain links TRBV20-1 to TRBJ2-3; no firm D call. This CDR3 region has 11 residues. CDR1 and CDR2 from the germline V gene are DFQATT and SNEGSKA (reference sequence). Trimming removed 8 bases from V and 6 bases from J, with 12 bases in between. CDR3 in DNA: TGCAGTCTACCCTTGCGGGATACGCAGTATTTT. It encodes CSLPLRDTQYF.

The chain carries TRBV5-1 and TRBJ1-1; 7 nucleotides match TRBD1. The germline V gene encodes CDR1 SGHRS and CDR2 YFSETQ. The junction had 10 bases not matched to a gene; V was cut back by 4 bases and J by 1 base. The CDR3 spans 16 residues. This CDR3 is CASSRDSPTQNTEAFF. The CDR3 DNA follows: TGCGCCAGCAGCCGGGACAGCCCGACTCAGAACACTGAAGCTTTCTTT.

This chain links TRBV9 with TRBJ1-2; 9 nucleotides agree with TRBD1. Germline assignment: CDR1 SGDLS and CDR2 YYNGEE. This CDR3 region has 15 residues. V dropped 1 base and J dropped 8; count of bases not matched to a gene: 9. This chain's CDR3 is CASSVTAGTGTGYTF. The CDR3 nucleotides are TGTGCCAGCAGCGTAACCGCCGGGACAGGGACCGGCTACACCTTC.

The rearrangement uses TRBV5-1 and TRBJ2-3; tentative D call: TRBD2 (6 bases). Between the trimmed V and J ends, which lost 2 bases and 4 bases, there was a span of 11 bases. Germline loops: CDR1 SGHRS, CDR2 YFSETQ. This CDR3 region has 14 residues. The CDR3 sequence is CASSLARDSDTQYF. As DNA, the CDR3 is TGCGCCAGCAGCTTAGCCAGGGACTCAGATACGCAGTATTTT.

The chain combines TRBV11-2 with TRBJ1-2, with D perhaps matching TRBD1 (6 bases). Trimming cost V 5 bases and J 7 bases, with 14 bases left between them. Germline CDR1 SGHAT, CDR2 FQNNGV. This CDR3 has 13 residues. The CDR3 sequence: CASSIPDRSGYTF. The CDR3 DNA sequence: TGTGCCAGCAGCATACCAGACAGGAGTGGCTACACCTTC. Together with reference TRBV11-2 and TRBJ1-2, the CDR3 gives the full variable domain: EAGVAQSPRYKIIEKRQSVAFWCNPISGHATLYWYQQILGQGPKLLIQFQNNGVVDDSQLPKDRFSAERLKGVDSTLKIQPAKLEDSAVYLCASSIPDRSGYTFGSGTRLTVV.

The gene calls are TRBV24-1 and TRBJ1-2, with no clear D. The CDR3 is 16 amino acids. Trimming stripped 3 bases from V and 1 base from J, with 14 bases between. Germline V gene sequence: CDR1 KGHDR, CDR2 SFDVKD. CDR3 bases: TGTGCCACCAGTGATCATGATGGGGAGTATAACTATGGCTACACCTTC. Its protein product is CATSDHDGEYNYGYTF.